What follows are 30 T cell receptor beta chains derived from one specimen sequenced in a study of blood T cells in healthy people across ages. A second PCR, run for about 6 to 11 cycles, used a sample-barcoded 5' primer plus a J-beta primer mix. A single record per CDR3 protein comes from TCRdb applying MiXCR to the 5' RACE reads. The sample shows approximately 780,000 distinct CDR3 sequences, approximately 24% of them seen only once. These records were also assigned to another study, of T cells of mothers and their children.

The specimen sequenced was blood. The receptors were gathered from a boy younger than 18 in good health.

The V and J genes are TRBV7-2 and TRBJ2-3; 7 bases are shared with TRBD2. J was trimmed by 1 base and V by 3 bases; bases with no gene match: 4. The CDR3 is 15 residues long. Germline CDR1 reads SGHTA; CDR2 reads FQGNSA. The CDR3 is CASSFGLGRTDTQYF. CDR3 nucleotides: TGTGCCAGCAGCTTCGGACTAGGTCGCACAGATACGCAGTATTTT.

This clonotype was counted between two and nine times. This sequence joins TRBV6-5 and TRBJ2-5, with TRBD2 as a possible D gene (6 bases). V lost 5 bases and J 11 bases, leaving 15 bases between the germline ends. The CDR3 loop spans 12 amino acids. Germline assignment: CDR1 MNHEY and CDR2 SVGAGI. CDR3 residues: CASSNTWEEQYF. CDR3 nucleotide sequence: TGTGCCAGCAGTAACACATGGGAGGAGCAGTACTTC.

The chain carries TRBV3-1 and TRBJ1-3; TRBD1 might be the D (6 bases). V was pared by 8 bases and J by 4 bases, with 12 bases between. The CDR3 is 13 residues long. Germline-derived CDR1 and CDR2 are LGHDT and YNNKEL (reference sequence). CDR3 residues: CASGRDTGNTIYF. The CDR3 nucleotides are TGTGCCAGCGGACGGGACACAGGAAACACCATATATTTT.

This chain connects TRBV6-5 to TRBJ2-1; TRBD2 agrees at 11 bases. CDR1 MNHEY and CDR2 SVGAGI come from the germline V gene. The CDR3 runs to 17 residues. The J segment lost 4 bases and the V segment lost 2 bases, leaving 7 bases of the junction unmatched. The CDR3 sequence: CASSYGSGGGIYNEQFF. CDR3 nucleotide sequence: TGTGCCAGCAGTTACGGTAGCGGGGGGGGTATTTACAATGAGCAGTTCTTC.

The chain is built from TRBV7-2 and TRBJ2-2, with 8 bases matching TRBD1. V shed 5 bases, J shed 3 bases, and the junction held 5 bases outside the gene matches. The CDR3 has 15 amino acids. Germline V gene sequence: CDR1 SGHTA, CDR2 FQGNSA. Here the CDR3 DNA reads TGTGCCAGCAGCCCGGGACAGGCCCACACCGGGGAGCTGTTTTTT. It translates to CASSPGQAHTGELFF.

This clonotype was counted between two and nine times. The chain combines TRBV5-4 with TRBJ1-4, with D unclear. CDR1 and CDR2 (germline): SGHNT, YYREEE (reference sequence). This CDR3 spans 15 amino acids. Trimming took 0 bases from V and 4 from J, leaving 10 bases between them. The CDR3 is CASSLAGRDNEKLFF. CDR3 DNA: TGTGCCAGCAGCTTGGCCGGAAGGGATAATGAAAAACTGTTTTTT.

The chain links TRBV4-1 to TRBJ2-7; 7 bases are shared with TRBD2. The J segment lost 3 bases and the V segment lost 2 bases, leaving 7 bases of the junction unmatched. CDR1 and CDR2 (germline): MGHRA, YSYEKL. The CDR3 runs to 15 residues. CDR3 DNA: TGCGCCAGCAGCCAACCGACTAGCAGTCTCTACGAGCAGTACTTC. It codes for CASSQPTSSLYEQYF.

This rearrangement joins TRBV5-1 to TRBJ2-5; TRBD2 agrees at 7 bases. The CDR3 extends over 14 amino acids. Germline trimming cut 6 bases from V and 1 base from J; bases unmatched to any gene: 6. Germline V lookup: CDR1 SGHRS, CDR2 YFSETQ. The chain's CDR3 is CASKERGPQETQYF. In DNA form, the CDR3 reads TGCGCCAGCAAGGAGCGGGGACCCCAAGAGACCCAGTACTTC.

This chain links TRBV6-1 with TRBJ2-7, with 9 bases fitting TRBD1. Germline CDR1 and CDR2: MNHNS and SASEGT. This CDR3 comprises 15 residues. The V segment lost 3 bases and the J segment 5 bases; nucleotides outside the gene matches: 8. In DNA, the CDR3 is TGTGCCAGCAGTGATGAGGGACAGGGTATACACGAGCAGTACTTC. It is translated as CASSDEGQGIHEQYF.

The rearrangement links TRBV9 to TRBJ2-3, with 9 bases that match TRBD2. CDR1 and CDR2 (germline): SGDLS, YYNGEE. CDR3 length: 14 residues. The V and J ends lost 4 bases and 5 bases, in that order; junction bases with no gene match: 5. The CDR3 region is CASSTSGRRDTQYF. The CDR3 DNA sequence: TGTGCCAGCAGCACTAGCGGGCGCAGAGATACGCAGTATTTT.

This clonotype was observed a handful of times. The chain joins TRBV4-1 to TRBJ2-5; D is tentatively TRBD1 or TRBD2 (6 bases each). The germline V gene encodes CDR1 MGHRA and CDR2 YSYEKL. V lost 3 bases, J lost 2 bases, and 16 bases lay in between. The length of the CDR3 is 16 residues. For the CDR3, the DNA is TGCGCCAGCAGCCACGTAACGGGGGCCCGACAAGAGACCCAGTACTTC. This sequence encodes CASSHVTGARQETQYF.

Only a few counts were recorded for this clonotype. This sequence joins TRBV12-3 or TRBV12-4 and TRBJ1-2; D remains ambiguous. There are 12 residues in the CDR3. V dropped 2 bases and J dropped 6 bases, with 7 bases sitting between them. This CDR3 is CASSLPPNGYTF. CDR3 coding DNA: TGTGCCAGCAGTTTACCACCTAATGGCTACACCTTC.

This clonotype was counted between two and nine times. This sequence joins TRBV28 and TRBJ1-4, with 7 bases aligning to TRBD1. The germline gives CDR1 MDHEN, CDR2 SYDVKM. V was pared by 5 bases and J by 0 bases, with 15 bases of the junction left unmatched. This CDR3 has 19 residues. In nucleotides, the CDR3 is TGTGCCAGCAGTGCACCCCCCGGGACAGAAGAGTCAACTAATGAAAAACTGTTTTTT. Translation gives CASSAPPGTEESTNEKLFF. The variable domain in full, with the rest retrieved from reference TRBV28 and TRBJ1-4, is DVKVTQSSRYLVKRTGEKVFLECVQDMDHENMFWYRQDPGLGLRLIYFSYDVKMKEKGDIPEGYSVSREKKERFSLILESASTNQTSMYLCASSAPPGTEESTNEKLFFGSGTQLSVL.

This clonotype was recorded a few times. This sequence joins TRBV12-3 or TRBV12-4 and TRBJ1-6; D unresolved. Trimming took 6 bases from V and 5 from J, leaving 14 bases between them. CDR3 length: 15 residues. The CDR3 DNA follows: TGTGCCAGCAGCCCCAGGACGGGGAATAATTCACCCCTCCACTTT. Protein product: CASSPRTGNNSPLHF.

In its sample, this clonotype was seen once. The junction departs from the called germline gene at one end, perhaps through a read error. CDR3 coding DNA: TGTACCATCAGTGAGTCTAAAGGGGGCCAAGAGACCCAGTACTTC. As protein: CTISESKGGQETQYF. The chain combines TRBV10-3 with TRBJ2-5; TRBD1 might be the D (6 bases). The germline gives CDR1 ENHRY, CDR2 SYGVKD. CDR3 length equals 15 residues.

The genes are TRBV20-1 and TRBJ2-6; D unclear. Trimming removed 2 bases at V and 2 bases at J, with 4 bases between. CDR3 length: 13 residues. Germline V CDR1 and CDR2: DFQATT, SNEGSKA (reference sequence). The CDR3 DNA reads as TGCAGTGCTAGATGGACTGGGGCCAACGTCCTGACTTTC. Translated, it gives CSARWTGANVLTF.

This clonotype came up a few times. CDR3 sequence: CASYRANVLTF. CDR3 in DNA: TGTGCCAGCTATCGGGCCAACGTCCTGACTTTC. The gene calls are TRBV6-5 and TRBJ2-6; D remains ambiguous. The CDR3 spans 11 residues. The germline CDR1 and CDR2 sequences are MNHEY and SVGAGI. The ends were cut back, 8 bases at V and 5 bases at J, with 4 bases in the middle.

The V call is TRBV5-1, the J call TRBJ2-7, with 10 positions matching TRBD2. Germline CDR1 reads SGHRS; CDR2 reads YFSETQ. V lost 4 bases and J lost 2; bases outside the gene matches: 6. The CDR3 has 15 residues. DNA of the CDR3: TGCGCCAGCAGCCGAGGACTAGCGGATCCCTACGAGCAGTACTTC. The encoded protein is CASSRGLADPYEQYF.

This clonotype was observed a few times. CDR3 bases: TGTGCTAGTGGTTTGTGGCCCCTGGAAGGGCTAGAGACCCAGTACTTC. As protein: CASGLWPLEGLETQYF. The rearrangement joins TRBV12-5 to TRBJ2-5; D is undetermined. Germline CDR1 and CDR2: LGHNT and FRNRAP. V lost 2 bases and J 4 bases, leaving 17 bases between the germline ends. The CDR3 runs to 16 residues.

This clonotype has more than one count but fewer than ten. CDR3 nucleotides: TGCAGTGCTATGCAGCGGGGGGCAGGCACCGGGGAGCTGTTTTTT. As protein: CSAMQRGAGTGELFF. This rearrangement joins TRBV20-1 to TRBJ2-2; the match to TRBD2 covers 9 bases. This CDR3 is built from 15 residues. Germline CDR1 is DFQATT and CDR2 is SNEGSKA (reference sequence). V gave up 4 bases and J gave up 4 bases; unmatched junction bases: 7.

The chain combines TRBV24-1 with TRBJ2-3; TRBD1 might be the D (6 bases). Germline V gene lookup returns CDR1 KGHDR and CDR2 SFDVKD. The CDR3 loop spans 13 amino acids. Here the CDR3 DNA reads TGTGTCGCCGCCAACAGGGAGAAGAGGACGCAGTATTTT. This translates into CVAANREKRTQYF.

This clonotype came up a few times. The rearrangement uses TRBV20-1 and TRBJ1-4; D might be TRBD1 (6 bases). The CDR3 is 14 amino acids. Deletions cut 3 bases from V and 6 bases from J, with 14 bases between. Germline CDR1 and CDR2: DFQATT and SNEGSKA (reference sequence). The CDR3 DNA is TGCAGTGCTAGGGGACAAGGGTTCGATGAAAAACTGTTTTTT. Its protein is CSARGQGFDEKLFF.

The gene calls are TRBV7-9 and TRBJ2-3; the D is unclear. CDR1 SEHNR and CDR2 FQNEAQ come from the germline V gene (reference sequence). Trimming shortened V by 3 bases and J by 2 bases, and 12 bases separated the two germline ends. The length of the CDR3 is 15 residues. CDR3 bases: TGTGCCAGCAGCTTCCGTGGTTACCACACAGATACGCAGTATTTT. Its translation: CASSFRGYHTDTQYF.

This clonotype occurred once. This chain's CDR3 is CASSVSVAKNIQYF. Written as DNA, the CDR3 is TGTGCCAGCAGCGTATCGGTAGCCAAAAACATTCAGTACTTC. The chain is built from TRBV9 and TRBJ2-4; no definite D call. The V end lost 1 base, the J end lost 0 bases, and 5 bases lay between the germline ends. The germline CDR1 and CDR2 sequences are SGDLS and YYNGEE. The CDR3 runs 14 residues. Using reference TRBV9 and TRBJ2-4 for the parts outside the CDR3, the full variable domain is DSGVTQTPKHLITATGQRVTLRCSPRSGDLSVYWYQQSLDQGLQFLIQYYNGEERAKGNILERFSAQQFPDLHSELNLSSLELGDSALYFCASSVSVAKNIQYFGAGTRLSVL.

This clonotype came up a few times. The genes are TRBV7-2 and TRBJ1-1; D is ambiguous. V lost 4 bases to trimming and J lost 0 bases, with 6 bases between them. The CDR3 has 13 amino acids. In germline, CDR1 is SGHTA, CDR2 FQGNSA. For the CDR3, the DNA is TGTGCCAGCAGCTCGCATATGAACACTGAAGCTTTCTTT. It specifies CASSSHMNTEAFF.

There are a few counts of this clonotype. J is TRBJ2-1 and V is TRBV10-1, with TRBD2 matching 8 bases. There are 15 residues in the CDR3. Germline V lookup: CDR1 WNHNN, CDR2 SYGVQD (reference sequence). The V and J ends lost 3 bases and 6 bases, in that order; junction bases with no gene match: 7. This chain's CDR3 is CASSDTGGPRNEQFF. As DNA, the CDR3 is TGCGCCAGCAGTGATACGGGGGGGCCCCGCAATGAGCAGTTCTTC.

This clonotype has just a few counts. V is TRBV12-3 or TRBV12-4 and J is TRBJ1-2, with D unresolved. With 2 bases removed from V and 7 bases from J, the gap between germline ends came to 11 bases. The CDR3 has 13 residues. Written as DNA, the CDR3 is TGTGCCAGCAGTTTAAGGCATAGAACTGGCTACACCTTC. This encodes CASSLRHRTGYTF.

V gene TRBV3-1 combines with J gene TRBJ2-1; TRBD1 matches 7 bases. With 2 bases clipped from V and 0 bases from J, the junction kept 7 bases outside the gene matches. Germline CDR1 LGHDT, CDR2 YNNKEL (reference sequence). The CDR3 runs 17 residues. Here the CDR3 DNA reads TGTGCCAGCAGCCAACTAAAGGGACAGCGCTCCTACAATGAGCAGTTCTTC. Amino acid sequence: CASSQLKGQRSYNEQFF.

This clonotype appeared many times. The chain links TRBV29-1 to TRBJ2-5; D assignment may be TRBD1 or TRBD2 (5 bases each). This CDR3 has 14 residues. CDR1 and CDR2 from the germline V gene are SQVTM and ANQGSEA. The V end was cut by 4 bases, the J end by 5 bases, with 17 bases between. The CDR3 is CSVASGSSGETQYF. The CDR3 nucleotides read TGCAGCGTTGCATCGGGGAGTTCAGGGGAGACCCAGTACTTC.

The chain combines TRBV6-5 with TRBJ2-2; D possibly corresponds to TRBD2 (5 bases). This CDR3 is 17 amino acids long. CDR1 is MNHEY, CDR2 SVGAGI, per germline. The V end lost 2 bases, the J end lost 5 bases, and 18 bases lay between the germline ends. The CDR3 region has the DNA TGTGCCAGCAGTTACCCCCTGGGTGGACTCGGGACCGGGGAGCTGTTTTTT. This translates into CASSYPLGGLGTGELFF.